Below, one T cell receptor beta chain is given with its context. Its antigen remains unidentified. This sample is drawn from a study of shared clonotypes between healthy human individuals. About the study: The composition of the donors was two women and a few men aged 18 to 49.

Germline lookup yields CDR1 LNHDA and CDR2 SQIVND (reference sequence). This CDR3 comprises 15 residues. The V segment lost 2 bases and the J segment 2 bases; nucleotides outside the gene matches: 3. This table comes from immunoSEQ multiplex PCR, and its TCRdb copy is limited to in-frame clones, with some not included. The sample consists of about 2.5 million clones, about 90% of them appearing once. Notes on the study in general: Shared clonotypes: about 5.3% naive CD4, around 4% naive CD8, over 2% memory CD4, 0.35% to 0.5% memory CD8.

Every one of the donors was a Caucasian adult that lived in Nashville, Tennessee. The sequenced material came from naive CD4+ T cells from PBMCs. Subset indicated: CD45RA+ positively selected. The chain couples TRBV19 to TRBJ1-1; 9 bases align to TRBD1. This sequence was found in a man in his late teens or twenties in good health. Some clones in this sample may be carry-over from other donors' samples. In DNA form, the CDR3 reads TGTGCCAGTAGTATACTGACAGGGGGAAACACTGAAGCTTTCTTT. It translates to CASSILTGGNTEAFF.